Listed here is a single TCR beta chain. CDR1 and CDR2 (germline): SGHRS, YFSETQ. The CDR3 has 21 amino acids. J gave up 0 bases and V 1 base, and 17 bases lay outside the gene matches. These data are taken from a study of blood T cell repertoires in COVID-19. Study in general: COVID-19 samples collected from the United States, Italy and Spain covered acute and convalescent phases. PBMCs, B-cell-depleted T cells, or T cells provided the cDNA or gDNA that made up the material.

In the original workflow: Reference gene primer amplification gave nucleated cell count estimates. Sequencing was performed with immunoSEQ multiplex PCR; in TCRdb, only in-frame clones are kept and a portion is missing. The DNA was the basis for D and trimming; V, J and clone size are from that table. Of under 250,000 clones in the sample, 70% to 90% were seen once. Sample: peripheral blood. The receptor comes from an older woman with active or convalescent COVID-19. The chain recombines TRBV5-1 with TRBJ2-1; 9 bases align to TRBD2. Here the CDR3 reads CASSLPGSSGTLYFSYNEQFF. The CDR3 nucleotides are TGCGCCAGCAGCTTGCCAGGGTCTAGCGGGACCCTATACTTCTCCTACAATGAGCAGTTCTTC. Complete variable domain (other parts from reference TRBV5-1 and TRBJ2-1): KAGVTQTPRYLIKTRGQQVTLSCSPISGHRSVSWYQQTPGQGLQFLFEYFSETQRNKGNFPGRFSGRQFSNSRSEMNVSTLELGDSALYLCASSLPGSSGTLYFSYNEQFFGPGTRLTVL.